Listed below are T cell receptor beta chains from one sample, sequenced in a study of spatial heterogeneity in lung cancer. TCRdb recomputed calls from the 5' RACE reads with MiXCR, one row per CDR3 protein. Seen here are more than 20,000 distinct CDR3 sequences, approximately 15% observed once, and the top ten hold roughly 30%. The source was lung tumor tissue, collected at surgery. Every receptor here comes from a female donor with early-stage non-small cell lung cancer. Each CDR3 is given with its conserved first and last residue. A D gene is named only where the DNA matches it firmly. Size is omitted from some rows. Given values are once, few, many or a class for expanded clones.

d_call: TRBD2
cdr3_length: 14
v_call: TRBV20-1
clone_size: many
j_call: TRBJ2-5
cdr3_aa: CSAGTSPYQETQYF
cdr3_nt: TGCAGTGCCGGGACTAGCCCCTACCAAGAGACCCAGTACTTC

d_call: NA
cdr3_length: 13
v_call: TRBV29-1
clone_size: many
j_call: TRBJ2-3
cdr3_aa: CSVGFLGSDTQYF
cdr3_nt: TGCAGCGTCGGCTTTTTAGGGTCAGATACGCAGTATTTT

d_call: TRBD2
cdr3_length: 18
v_call: TRBV14
clone_size: NA
j_call: TRBJ2-3
cdr3_aa: CASSQVQVLAGVADTQYF
cdr3_nt: TGTGCCAGCAGCCAAGTTCAAGTGTTAGCGGGAGTGGCGGATACGCAGTATTTT

d_call: TRBD2
cdr3_length: 13
v_call: TRBV28
clone_size: NA
j_call: TRBJ2-5
cdr3_aa: CASFPPGGETQYF
cdr3_nt: TGTGCCAGCTTCCCCCCGGGGGGAGAGACCCAGTACTTC

d_call: NA
cdr3_length: 16
v_call: TRBV4-2
clone_size: medium-sized
j_call: TRBJ2-2
cdr3_aa: CASSQARSGSTGELFF
cdr3_nt: TGTGCCAGCAGCCAAGCCAGGAGCGGTTCCACCGGGGAGCTGTTTTTT

d_call: NA
cdr3_length: 12
v_call: TRBV6-2/TRBV6-3
clone_size: many
j_call: TRBJ1-1
cdr3_aa: CASSLRATEAFF
cdr3_nt: TGTGCCAGCAGTTTGCGCGCCACTGAAGCTTTCTTT

d_call: NA
cdr3_length: 15
v_call: TRBV7-3
clone_size: few
j_call: TRBJ2-5
cdr3_aa: CASSLGPSPQETQYF
cdr3_nt: TGTGCCAGCAGCTTAGGACCCTCCCCCCAAGAGACCCAGTACTTC

d_call: NA
cdr3_length: 16
v_call: TRBV18
clone_size: NA
j_call: TRBJ2-5
cdr3_aa: CASSPDPAGAQETQYF
cdr3_nt: TGTGCCAGCTCACCTGACCCTGCAGGGGCTCAAGAGACCCAGTACTTC

d_call: NA
cdr3_length: 13
v_call: TRBV7-3
clone_size: NA
j_call: TRBJ2-3
cdr3_aa: CASSLHSTDTQYF
cdr3_nt: TGTGCCAGCAGCCTCCATAGCACAGATACGCAGTATTTT

d_call: NA
cdr3_length: 14
v_call: TRBV6-5
clone_size: many
j_call: TRBJ2-1
cdr3_aa: CASSYTGGRDEQFF
cdr3_nt: TGTGCCAGCAGTTACACGGGGGGCAGGGATGAGCAGTTCTTC

d_call: NA
cdr3_length: 13
v_call: TRBV2
clone_size: few
j_call: TRBJ2-5
cdr3_aa: CASSEYRVETQYF
cdr3_nt: TGTGCCAGCAGTGAGTACAGGGTGGAGACCCAGTACTTC

d_call: NA
cdr3_length: 14
v_call: TRBV20-1
clone_size: many
j_call: TRBJ2-1
cdr3_aa: CSARDSVKRNEQFF
cdr3_nt: TGCAGTGCTAGGGATAGCGTTAAGAGGAATGAGCAGTTCTTC

d_call: NA
cdr3_length: 15
v_call: TRBV20-1
clone_size: NA
j_call: TRBJ2-7
cdr3_aa: CSAHHGRGLVYEQYF
cdr3_nt: TGCAGTGCTCACCACGGGAGGGGGCTGGTCTACGAGCAGTACTTC

d_call: TRBD2
cdr3_length: 13
v_call: TRBV5-6
clone_size: many
j_call: TRBJ2-5
cdr3_aa: CASSFGLAETQYF
cdr3_nt: TGTGCCAGCAGCTTCGGACTAGCAGAGACCCAGTACTTC

d_call: NA
cdr3_length: 15
v_call: TRBV19
clone_size: many
j_call: TRBJ2-5
cdr3_aa: CASSLTAGTQETQYF
cdr3_nt: TGTGCCAGTAGTCTAACAGCGGGTACTCAAGAGACCCAGTACTTC

d_call: NA
cdr3_length: 16
v_call: TRBV5-4
clone_size: NA
j_call: TRBJ2-3
cdr3_aa: CASSPYGGAGTDTQYF
cdr3_nt: TGTGCCAGCAGCCCCTACGGCGGGGCTGGCACAGATACGCAGTATTTT

d_call: NA
cdr3_length: 17
v_call: TRBV5-1
clone_size: NA
j_call: TRBJ2-3
cdr3_aa: CASSPTGRGRGTDTQYF
cdr3_nt: TGCGCCAGCAGCCCGACCGGTCGGGGGAGAGGCACAGATACGCAGTATTTT

d_call: NA
cdr3_length: 13
v_call: TRBV10-3
clone_size: few
j_call: TRBJ2-1
cdr3_aa: CAIRPTSRDEQFF
cdr3_nt: TGTGCCATCAGGCCCACTAGCCGGGATGAGCAGTTCTTC

d_call: NA
cdr3_length: 12
v_call: TRBV20-1
clone_size: few
j_call: TRBJ2-5
cdr3_aa: CSARVGGRVQYF
cdr3_nt: TGCAGTGCTAGAGTCGGAGGTCGGGTCCAGTACTTC

d_call: NA
cdr3_length: 14
v_call: TRBV20-1
clone_size: NA
j_call: TRBJ2-5
cdr3_aa: CSANDGPPEKTQYF
cdr3_nt: TGCAGTGCTAACGATGGGCCTCCCGAAAAGACCCAGTACTTC

d_call: TRBD1
cdr3_length: 14
v_call: TRBV25-1
clone_size: NA
j_call: TRBJ2-7
cdr3_aa: CASSGTGQAAEQYF
cdr3_nt: TGTGCCAGCAGTGGAACCGGACAGGCGGCCGAGCAGTACTTC

d_call: TRBD2
cdr3_length: 14
v_call: TRBV13
clone_size: NA
j_call: TRBJ2-7
cdr3_aa: CASSYINSGNEQYF
cdr3_nt: TGTGCCAGCAGCTATATTAATAGCGGGAACGAGCAGTACTTC

d_call: TRBD2
cdr3_length: 14
v_call: TRBV20-1
clone_size: few
j_call: TRBJ2-3
cdr3_aa: CSAHFSGSTDTQYF
cdr3_nt: TGCAGTGCCCACTTTAGCGGGAGCACAGATACGCAGTATTTT

d_call: TRBD2
cdr3_length: 18
v_call: TRBV27
clone_size: NA
j_call: TRBJ2-2
cdr3_aa: CASNLWPAGGKNTGELFF
cdr3_nt: TGTGCCAGCAATTTATGGCCGGCGGGAGGGAAGAACACCGGGGAGCTGTTTTTT

d_call: TRBD2
cdr3_length: 14
v_call: TRBV20-1
clone_size: NA
j_call: TRBJ2-3
cdr3_aa: CSAIAAGGTDTQYF
cdr3_nt: TGCAGTGCTATCGCAGCGGGGGGCACAGATACGCAGTATTTT

d_call: NA
cdr3_length: 14
v_call: TRBV4-1
clone_size: few
j_call: TRBJ2-3
cdr3_aa: CASSQEPTTDTQYF
cdr3_nt: TGCGCCAGCAGCCAAGAGCCTACCACAGATACGCAGTATTTT

d_call: TRBD1
cdr3_length: 16
v_call: TRBV28
clone_size: NA
j_call: TRBJ2-2
cdr3_aa: CASRSWTGVNTGELFF
cdr3_nt: TGTGCCAGCAGGTCCTGGACAGGGGTTAACACCGGGGAGCTGTTTTTT

d_call: TRBD2
cdr3_length: 13
v_call: TRBV29-1
clone_size: few
j_call: TRBJ2-1
cdr3_aa: CSVDRASGSEQFF
cdr3_nt: TGCAGCGTTGATCGGGCTAGCGGGAGTGAGCAGTTCTTC

d_call: NA
cdr3_length: 16
v_call: TRBV5-1
clone_size: many
j_call: TRBJ2-2
cdr3_aa: CASSPRLSGVAGELFF
cdr3_nt: TGCGCCAGCAGCCCTCGTCTTTCAGGGGTTGCCGGGGAGCTGTTTTTT

d_call: NA
cdr3_length: 16
v_call: TRBV5-1
clone_size: NA
j_call: TRBJ2-3
cdr3_aa: CASSLRSGLRTDTQYF
cdr3_nt: TGCGCCAGCAGCTTGCGATCAGGGCTACGCACAGATACGCAGTATTTT

d_call: TRBD1
cdr3_length: 14
v_call: TRBV5-6
clone_size: many
j_call: TRBJ2-7
cdr3_aa: CASSLDPGGTEQYF
cdr3_nt: TGTGCCAGCAGCTTGGATCCAGGGGGCACCGAGCAGTACTTC

d_call: TRBD2
cdr3_length: 15
v_call: TRBV20-1
clone_size: many
j_call: TRBJ2-7
cdr3_aa: CSAQSTSGGSYEQYF
cdr3_nt: TGCAGTGCTCAATCGACTAGCGGGGGCTCCTACGAGCAGTACTTC

d_call: TRBD2
cdr3_length: 17
v_call: TRBV4-1
clone_size: NA
j_call: TRBJ2-1
cdr3_aa: CASSQGTAGEAYNEQFF
cdr3_nt: TGCGCCAGCAGCCAAGGAACAGCGGGGGAGGCCTACAATGAGCAGTTCTTC

d_call: NA
cdr3_length: 18
v_call: TRBV28
clone_size: many
j_call: TRBJ2-1
cdr3_aa: CASSSPRRGLGSYNEQFF
cdr3_nt: TGTGCCAGCAGTTCCCCAAGGAGAGGGCTGGGCTCCTACAATGAGCAGTTCTTC

d_call: NA
cdr3_length: 13
v_call: TRBV7-9
clone_size: NA
j_call: TRBJ2-1
cdr3_aa: CASSLPASNEQFF
cdr3_nt: TGTGCCAGCAGCCTGCCGGCGTCCAATGAGCAGTTCTTC

d_call: NA
cdr3_length: 15
v_call: TRBV6-5
clone_size: few
j_call: TRBJ2-3
cdr3_aa: CASSRTGKSTDTQYF
cdr3_nt: TGTGCCAGCAGTCGTACAGGGAAGAGCACAGATACGCAGTATTTT

d_call: TRBD2
cdr3_length: 15
v_call: TRBV7-9
clone_size: many
j_call: TRBJ2-1
cdr3_aa: CASRPSGLASNEQFF
cdr3_nt: TGTGCCAGCAGACCGTCGGGACTAGCCTCCAATGAGCAGTTCTTC